The sequence of this TCR beta chain was determined in a study of blood T cell repertoires in COVID-19. Turning to the study itself: Acute and convalescent COVID-19 samples came from the United States, Italy and Spain. In each case, the material was cDNA or gDNA derived from T cells, B-cell-depleted T cells, or PBMCs.

Germline CDR1 reads SGHRS; CDR2 reads YFSETQ. Trimming removed 5 bases at V and 2 bases at J, with 15 bases between. The CDR3 runs to 15 residues. Per the authors' pipeline: Estimates of nucleated cell counts were drawn from the amplification of reference gene primers. Sequencing was performed with immunoSEQ multiplex PCR; in TCRdb, only in-frame clones are kept and a portion is missing. V, J and clone size are those of that table, while D and trimming were read from the DNA. Among about 170,000 clones listed, about 80% were seen once. This clone has more than one count but fewer than ten. The sequence derives from an elderly woman with acute or convalescent COVID-19. The rearrangement links TRBV5-1 to TRBJ2-3; D remains unclear. The sequencing input was peripheral blood. CDR3 region: CASRSNSLSTDTQYF. The CDR3 nucleotides read TGCGCCAGCAGATCAAACAGCCTCTCCACAGATACGCAGTATTTT. Full variable domain (remainder filled in from reference TRBV5-1 and TRBJ2-3): KAGVTQTPRYLIKTRGQQVTLSCSPISGHRSVSWYQQTPGQGLQFLFEYFSETQRNKGNFPGRFSGRQFSNSRSEMNVSTLELGDSALYLCASRSNSLSTDTQYFGPGTRLTVL.